This paragraph reports one TCR beta chain. The data derive from a study of shared clonotypes between healthy human individuals. Original processing methods: Filtering of immunoSEQ junctional sequences could not match full-length read filtering. Libraries were prepared by immunoSEQ multiplex PCR; TCRdb keeps only in-frame clonotypes and omits some of them. V, J and clone size are taken as reported in that table, and D and trimming were inferred from the DNA itself. The sample contains around 600,000 clones, approximately 95% of which appear only once. Naive CD8 cells lacked CD45RO and underwent positive selection for CCR7, leaving out terminally differentiated effector memory CD45RA+ cells. Donors were healthy HIV-negative adults without recently reported acute infections or vaccinations. Sequencing used naive CD8+ T cells sorted from blood. This clonotype was obtained from a woman between 25 and 40 years old in good health.

CDR3 amino acids: CASSQGLAGSNEQFF. The CDR3 DNA sequence: TGTGCCAGCAGCCAAGGACTAGCGGGATCCAATGAGCAGTTCTTC. The V and J genes are TRBV6-5 and TRBJ2-1; 12 nucleotides line up with TRBD2. Trimming at V came to 6 bases and at J to 6 bases, leaving 6 bases not matched to a gene. Germline lookup yields CDR1 MNHEY and CDR2 SVGAGI. The CDR3 contains 15 residues.